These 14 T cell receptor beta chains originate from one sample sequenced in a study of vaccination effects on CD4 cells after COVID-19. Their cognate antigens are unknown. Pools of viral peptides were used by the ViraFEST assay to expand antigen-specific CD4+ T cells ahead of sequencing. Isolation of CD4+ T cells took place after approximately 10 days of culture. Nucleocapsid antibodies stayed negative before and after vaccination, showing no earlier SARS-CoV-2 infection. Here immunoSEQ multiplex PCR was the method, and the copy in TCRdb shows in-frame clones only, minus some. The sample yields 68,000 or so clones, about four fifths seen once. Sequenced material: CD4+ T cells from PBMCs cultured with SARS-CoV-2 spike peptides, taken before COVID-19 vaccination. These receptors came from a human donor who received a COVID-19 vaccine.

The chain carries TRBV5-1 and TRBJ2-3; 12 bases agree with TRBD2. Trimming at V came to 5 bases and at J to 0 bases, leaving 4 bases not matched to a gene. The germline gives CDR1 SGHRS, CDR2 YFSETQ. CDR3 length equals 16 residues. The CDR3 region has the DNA TGCGCCAGCAGTTTCGGACTAGCGGGGAGCACAGATACGCAGTATTTT. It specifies CASSFGLAGSTDTQYF.

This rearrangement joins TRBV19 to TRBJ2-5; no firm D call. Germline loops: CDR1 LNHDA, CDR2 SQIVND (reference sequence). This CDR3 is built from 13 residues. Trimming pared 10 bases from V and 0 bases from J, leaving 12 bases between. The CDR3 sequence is CATSRAYQETQYF. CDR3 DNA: TGTGCCACCTCTAGGGCTTACCAAGAGACCCAGTACTTC.

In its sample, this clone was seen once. The CDR3 protein is CASSLAGLAGTDTQYF. DNA of the CDR3: TGTGCCAGCAGCTTGGCGGGACTAGCGGGGACAGATACGCAGTATTTT. This chain connects TRBV5-4 to TRBJ2-3; 13 bases match TRBD2. The CDR3 contains 16 residues. V gave up 0 bases and J gave up 3 bases; unmatched junction bases: 1. Per germline, CDR1 SGHNT and CDR2 YYREEE (reference sequence).

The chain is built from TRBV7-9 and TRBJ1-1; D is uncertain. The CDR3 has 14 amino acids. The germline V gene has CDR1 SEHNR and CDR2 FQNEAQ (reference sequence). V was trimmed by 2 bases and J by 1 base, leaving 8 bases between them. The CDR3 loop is CASSLSSTNTEAFF. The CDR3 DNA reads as TGTGCCAGCAGCTTATCGAGTACGAACACTGAAGCTTTCTTT.

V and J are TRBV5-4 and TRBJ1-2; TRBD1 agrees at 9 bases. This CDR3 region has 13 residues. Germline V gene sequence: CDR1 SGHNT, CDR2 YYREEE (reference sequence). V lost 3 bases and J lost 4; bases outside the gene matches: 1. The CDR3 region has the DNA TGTGCCAGCAGCTCGGACAGGGGCTATGGCTACACCTTC. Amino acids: CASSSDRGYGYTF.

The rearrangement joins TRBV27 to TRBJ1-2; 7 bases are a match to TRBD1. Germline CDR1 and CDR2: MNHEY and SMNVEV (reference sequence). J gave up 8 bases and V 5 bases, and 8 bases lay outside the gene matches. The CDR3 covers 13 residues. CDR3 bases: TGTGCCAGCAGTCCAGACAGGGCTAGGGGCTACACCTTC. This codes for CASSPDRARGYTF.

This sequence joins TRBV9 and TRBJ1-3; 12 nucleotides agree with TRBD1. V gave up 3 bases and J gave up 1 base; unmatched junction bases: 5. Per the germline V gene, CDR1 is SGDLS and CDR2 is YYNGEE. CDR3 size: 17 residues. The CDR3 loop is CASSAGTGGASGNTIYF. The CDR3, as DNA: TGTGCCAGCAGCGCCGGGACAGGGGGCGCATCTGGAAACACCATATATTTT.

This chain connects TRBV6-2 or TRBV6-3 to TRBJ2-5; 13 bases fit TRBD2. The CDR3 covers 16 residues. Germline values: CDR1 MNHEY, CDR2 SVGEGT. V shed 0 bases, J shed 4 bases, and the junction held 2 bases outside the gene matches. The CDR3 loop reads CASSYSGLAGPETQYF. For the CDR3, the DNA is TGTGCCAGCAGTTACTCGGGACTAGCGGGGCCAGAGACCCAGTACTTC.

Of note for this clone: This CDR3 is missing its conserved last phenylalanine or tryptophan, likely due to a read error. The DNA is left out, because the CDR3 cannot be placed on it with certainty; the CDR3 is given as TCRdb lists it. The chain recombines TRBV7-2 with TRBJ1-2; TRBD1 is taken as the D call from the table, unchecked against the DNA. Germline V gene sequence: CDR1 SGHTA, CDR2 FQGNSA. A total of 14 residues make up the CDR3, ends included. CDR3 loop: CASSLVVRITGLKV.

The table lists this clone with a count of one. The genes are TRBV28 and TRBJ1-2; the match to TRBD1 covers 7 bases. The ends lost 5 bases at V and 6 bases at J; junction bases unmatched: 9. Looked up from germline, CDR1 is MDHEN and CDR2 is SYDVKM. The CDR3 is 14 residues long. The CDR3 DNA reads TGTGCCAGCAGTGTATATTCAGACAGGGATGGCTACACCTTC. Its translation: CASSVYSDRDGYTF.

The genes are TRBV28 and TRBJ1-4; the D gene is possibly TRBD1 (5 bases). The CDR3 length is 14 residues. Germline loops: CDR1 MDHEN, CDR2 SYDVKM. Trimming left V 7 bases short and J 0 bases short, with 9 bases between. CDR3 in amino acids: CASTGSATNEKLFF. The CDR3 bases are TGTGCCAGCACAGGGAGCGCAACTAATGAAAAACTGTTTTTT.

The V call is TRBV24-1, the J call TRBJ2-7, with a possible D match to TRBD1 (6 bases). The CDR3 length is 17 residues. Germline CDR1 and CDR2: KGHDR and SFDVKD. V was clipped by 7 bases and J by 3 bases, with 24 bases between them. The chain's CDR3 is CATSPPYLRGSRYEQYV. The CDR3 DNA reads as TGTGCCACCAGCCCTCCGTATCTCAGGGGCTCACGCTACGAGCAGTACGTC.

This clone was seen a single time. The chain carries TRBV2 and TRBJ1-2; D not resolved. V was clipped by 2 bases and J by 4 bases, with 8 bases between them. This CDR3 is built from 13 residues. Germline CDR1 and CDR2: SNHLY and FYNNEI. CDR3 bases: TGTGCCAGCAGTGAATGGGGTTTCTATGGCTACACCTTC. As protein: CASSEWGFYGYTF.

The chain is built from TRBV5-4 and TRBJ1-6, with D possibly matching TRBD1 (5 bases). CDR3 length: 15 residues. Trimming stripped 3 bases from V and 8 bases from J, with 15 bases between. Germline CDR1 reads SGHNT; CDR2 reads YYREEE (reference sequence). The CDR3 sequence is CASSSMTENDSPLHF. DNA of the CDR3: TGTGCCAGCAGCTCCATGACAGAGAATGATTCACCCCTCCACTTT. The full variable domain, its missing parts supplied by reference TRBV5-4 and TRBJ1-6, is ETGVTQSPTHLIKTRGQQVTLRCSSQSGHNTVSWYQQALGQGPQFIFQYYREEENGRGNFPPRFSGLQFPNYSSELNVNALELDDSALYLCASSSMTENDSPLHFGNGTRLTVT.